The 8 T cell receptor beta chains reported below all come from one sample, sequenced in a study of resident and recirculating memory T cells in vitiligo. This table comes from immunoSEQ multiplex PCR, and its TCRdb copy is limited to in-frame clones, with some not included. The table shows 35,000 to 45,000 clones, with 80% to 95% occurring only once. The source material was blood. The receptors come from a male donor with vitiligo.

V and J are TRBV29-1 and TRBJ1-5, with 7 bases lining up with TRBD1. The CDR3 consists of 13 residues. Germline lookup yields CDR1 SQVTM and CDR2 ANQGSEA. V was clipped by 4 bases and J by 4 bases; unmatched bases: 4. CDR3 region: CSVGRDRNQPQHF. The CDR3 region has the DNA TGCAGCGTTGGGAGGGACAGAAATCAGCCCCAGCATTTT. The whole variable domain, filled in from reference TRBV29-1 and TRBJ1-5, reads SAVISQKPSRDICQRGTSLTIQCQVDSQVTMMFWYRQQPGQSLTLIATANQGSEATYESGFVIDKFPISRPNLTFSTLTVSNMSPEDSSIYLCSVGRDRNQPQHFGDGTRLSIL.

This chain uses TRBV5-1 with TRBJ2-7; D might be TRBD2 (5 bases). The V gene's germline CDR1 is SGHRS and CDR2 YFSETQ. The CDR3 loop spans 14 amino acids. V was pared by 4 bases and J by 7 bases, with 18 bases between. CDR3 loop: CASSPVSTGGEQYF. CDR3 nucleotide sequence: TGCGCCAGCAGCCCAGTTTCCACGGGCGGGGAGCAGTACTTC.

The chain couples TRBV10-3 to TRBJ1-6; perhaps TRBD1 as D (6 bases). The CDR3 is 14 amino acids. Trimming removed 3 bases at V and 7 bases at J, with 10 bases between. The V gene's germline CDR1 is ENHRY and CDR2 SYGVKD. CDR3 amino acids: CAISEQGNNSPLHF. DNA for the CDR3: TGTGCCATCAGTGAACAGGGCAACAATTCACCCCTCCACTTT.

The chain has TRBV4-1 and TRBJ1-2; D gene ambiguous. Trimming left V 0 bases short and J 4 bases short, with 9 bases between. Germline CDR1 is MGHRA and CDR2 is YSYEKL. This CDR3 spans 14 amino acids. The CDR3 sequence is CASSQDVQSYGYTF. The CDR3 coding sequence is TGCGCCAGCAGCCAAGATGTACAGTCCTATGGCTACACCTTC.

The genes are TRBV5-6 and TRBJ1-2; TRBD1 aligns across 7 bases. Trimming removed 1 base from V and 0 bases from J; junction bases left unmatched: 0. CDR3 length equals 14 residues. The V gene's germline CDR1 is SGHDT and CDR2 YYEEEE. The CDR3 DNA sequence: TGTGCCAGCAGCTTGACAGGGGCTAACTATGGCTACACCTTC. It translates to CASSLTGANYGYTF.

The chain is built from TRBV4-1 and TRBJ2-3; 7 nucleotides line up with TRBD2. The germline CDR1 and CDR2 sequences are MGHRA and YSYEKL. V dropped 0 bases and J dropped 5; count of bases not matched to a gene: 8. The CDR3 loop spans 16 amino acids. DNA of the CDR3: TGCGCCAGCAGCCAAGATGCGGGGGACCCAGGAGATACGCAGTATTTT. Encoded protein: CASSQDAGDPGDTQYF.

The table lists this clone with a count of one. The CDR3 DNA reads as TGTGCCAGCAGCAAGGGACAGGGCAACTATGGCTACACCTTC. It codes for CASSKGQGNYGYTF. This rearrangement joins TRBV7-9 to TRBJ1-2; TRBD1 matches at 9 bases. The CDR3 length is 14 residues. The germline V gene encodes CDR1 SEHNR and CDR2 FQNEAQ (reference sequence). J was trimmed by 2 bases and V by 5 bases; bases with no gene match: 3.

CDR3 in DNA: TGTGCCTGGACTGACCAGGGTCTGGAGACCCAGTACTTC. Translated, it gives CAWTDQGLETQYF. The chain has TRBV30 and TRBJ2-5; tentatively, D is TRBD1 (5 bases). Germline V lookup: CDR1 GTSNPN, CDR2 SVGIG (reference sequence). Trimming stripped 4 bases from V and 5 bases from J, with 14 bases between. The CDR3 covers 13 residues.